Listed below are T cell receptor beta chains from one sample, sequenced in a study of cytomegalovirus exposure and HLA in healthy donors. Using immunoSEQ multiplex PCR, the repertoire was profiled, and TCRdb retains in-frame clones only, with some absent. This table holds 100,000 to 120,000 clones, over 60% found once. The sample was PBMCs. Receptor source: a woman aged 60 to 75 in good health and CMV-seropositive. Each CDR3 is given with its conserved first and last residue. The D gene is left open where the match is weak. Expanded clones get a size class; other rows say once, few or many, or leave the size out.

>.|.|TRBV6-1|TRBJ2-7
CASSIHYEQYF
TGTGCCAGCAGTATTCACTACGAGCAGTACTTC
>few|.|TRBV4-1|TRBJ2-5
CASSQGSRRWQETQYF
TGCGCCAGCAGCCAAGGTTCCAGGAGGTGGCAAGAGACCCAGTACTTC
>.|.|TRBV28|TRBJ1-1
CASSSPQAWGAEAFF
TGTGCCAGCAGTTCCCCACAGGCATGGGGGGCTGAAGCTTTCTTT
>.|TRBD2|TRBV7-9|TRBJ2-7
CASSARGGRAYEQYF
TGTGCCAGCAGCGCCCGGGGGGGGAGAGCCTACGAGCAGTACTTC
>once|.|TRBV6-5|TRBJ1-2
CASSYSPRAPRYGYTF
TGTGCCAGCAGTTACTCCCCCAGGGCACCGAGGTATGGCTACACCTTC
>.|TRBD1|TRBV25-1|TRBJ1-5
CASRGQGPQHF
TGTGCCAGCAGAGGACAGGGGCCCCAGCATTTT
>.|.|TRBV18|TRBJ1-5
CASSPDRNQPQHF
TGTGCCAGCTCACCAGACAGGAATCAGCCCCAGCATTTT
>.|TRBD1|TRBV7-6|TRBJ2-7
CASSLRGTGTYEQYF
TGTGCCAGCAGCTTAAGGGGGACAGGAACGTACGAGCAGTACTTC
>.|.|TRBV4-1|TRBJ1-2
CASSQERGGNYGYTF
TGTGCCAGCAGCCAAGAAAGGGGAGGAAACTATGGCTACACCTTC
>.|TRBD1|TRBV7-9|TRBJ1-2
CSSSLGQGAYGYTF
TGTTCCAGCAGCTTGGGGCAGGGGGCTTATGGCTACACCTTC
>.|.|TRBV7-9|TRBJ1-1
CASSLSGRGAGTEAFF
TGTGCCAGCAGCTTATCGGGCCGGGGGGCTGGCACTGAAGCTTTCTTT
>few|.|TRBV5-4|TRBJ2-7
CASSLKPTAVQYF
TGTGCCAGCAGCTTGAAACCGACGGCGGTGCAGTACTTC
>.|.|TRBV28|TRBJ2-7
CASSSAEGWSEQYF
TGTGCCAGCAGTTCCGCAGAGGGCTGGAGCGAGCAGTACTTC
>.|.|TRBV28|TRBJ1-6
CASSSRRNSPLHF
TGTGCCAGCAGTTCAAGGAGAAATTCACCCCTCCACTTT
>few|.|TRBV19|TRBJ1-4
CASSNHRDEGEKLFF
TGTGCCAGTAGTAACCACAGGGATGAGGGTGAAAAACTGTTTTTT
>.|TRBD1|TRBV28|TRBJ2-1
CASRLDRRAYNEQFF
TGTGCCAGCAGGCTGGACAGGCGGGCCTACAATGAGCAGTTCTTC
>large|.|TRBV9|TRBJ2-7
CASSEGQGTAYEQYF
TGTGCCAGCAGCGAAGGGCAGGGGACGGCCTACGAGCAGTACTTC
>.|.|TRBV19|TRBJ2-7
CASGPGSYEQYF
TGTGCCAGTGGCCCCGGGAGCTACGAGCAGTACTTC
>.|TRBD2|TRBV19|TRBJ2-3
CASSMEGLAGPFRDTQYF
TGTGCCAGTAGTATGGAAGGGCTAGCGGGACCGTTTAGGGACACGCAGTATTTT
>.|TRBD1|TRBV18|TRBJ1-3
CASSRRDSLSGNTIYF
TGTGCCAGCTCACGAAGGGACAGCCTCTCTGGAAACACCATATATTTT
>.|.|TRBV11-2|TRBJ1-3
CASSPRGGSGNTIYF
TGCGCCAGCAGCCCGCGGGGAGGGTCTGGAAACACCATATATTTT
>.|.|TRBV9|TRBJ2-3
CASSVGDLGGDTQYF
TGTGCCAGCAGCGTAGGGGACTTGGGGGGAGATACGCAGTATTTT
>.|TRBD2|TRBV7-9|TRBJ2-1
CASSLGGYGGRAINEQFF
TGTGCCAGCAGCTTAGGGGGCTACGGCGGGAGGGCCATAAATGAGCAGTTCTTC
>.|TRBD2|TRBV5-1|TRBJ2-2
CASSSGGLAGGRTGELFF
TGCGCCAGCAGCTCCGGCGGGCTAGCGGGAGGTAGAACCGGGGAGCTGTTTTTT
>.|.|TRBV7-2|TRBJ1-2
CASSRGTANYGYTF
TGTGCCAGCAGCCGGGGAACGGCCAACTATGGCTACACCTTC
>.|.|TRBV10-1|TRBJ2-2
CASAQGVTGELFF
TGCGCCAGCGCCCAAGGGGTTACCGGGGAGCTGTTTTTT
>.|TRBD1|TRBV6-5|TRBJ1-4
CASSLKQGMDEKLFF
TGTGCCAGCAGTTTAAAACAGGGGATGGATGAAAAACTGTTTTTT
>.|TRBD2|TRBV28|TRBJ2-7
CASSLGSSGYYEQYF
TGTGCCAGCAGTCTCGGGTCTAGCGGTTACTACGAGCAGTACTTC
>.|.|TRBV6-5|TRBJ1-2
CASTGGRSWNYGYTF
TGTGCCAGCACCGGAGGTAGGAGCTGGAACTATGGCTACACCTTC
>.|TRBD1|TRBV27|TRBJ2-6
CATGPDRAGANVLTF
TGTGCTACCGGACCCGACAGGGCTGGGGCCAACGTCCTGACTTTC
>.|.|TRBV27|TRBJ2-5
CASSLSGTPQETQYF
TGTGCCAGCAGTTTATCCGGGACTCCACAAGAGACCCAGTACTTC
>.|TRBD1|TRBV5-1|TRBJ1-6
CASSLDWTGIGSPLHF
TGCGCCAGCAGCTTGGACTGGACAGGAATCGGTTCACCCCTCCACTTT
>.|.|TRBV7-9|TRBJ2-3
CASSPTSSYTDTQYF
TGTGCCAGCAGCCCTACTAGCTCGTACACAGATACGCAGTATTTT
>.|TRBD2|TRBV5-4|TRBJ2-5
CASTGLAQETQYF
TGTGCCAGCACCGGACTAGCGCAAGAGACCCAGTACTTC
>.|TRBD1|TRBV5-4|TRBJ1-3
CASSSNPMNPGGTNTIYF
TGTGCCAGCAGCTCGAATCCGATGAACCCAGGGGGAACAAACACCATATATTTT
>once|.|TRBV27|TRBJ2-1
CASSLVGLAAYNEQFF
TGTGCCAGCAGTTTAGTAGGGCTAGCAGCCTACAATGAGCAGTTCTTC
>.|TRBD1|TRBV27|TRBJ1-1
CASSTTLQGVTEAFF
TGTGCCAGCAGTACTACGTTACAGGGGGTCACTGAAGCTTTCTTT
>.|.|TRBV28|TRBJ1-1
CASSRRDNEAFF
TGTGCCAGCAGCCGCCGGGACAATGAAGCTTTCTTT
>.|.|TRBV10-3|TRBJ1-2
CAIRPTAFNYGYTF
TGTGCCATCAGGCCGACAGCCTTCAACTATGGCTACACCTTC
>.|TRBD1|TRBV6-5|TRBJ1-4
CASSLRQGGEKLFF
TGTGCCAGCAGTCTCCGACAGGGAGGTGAAAAACTGTTTTTT
>.|.|TRBV10-2|TRBJ2-7
CASRPVGVTPEQYF
TGCGCCAGCAGACCAGTCGGGGTAACACCCGAGCAGTACTTC
>.|TRBD2|TRBV5-1|TRBJ2-1
CASSSGLAAYNEQFF
TGCGCCAGCAGCTCGGGACTAGCGGCCTACAATGAGCAGTTCTTC